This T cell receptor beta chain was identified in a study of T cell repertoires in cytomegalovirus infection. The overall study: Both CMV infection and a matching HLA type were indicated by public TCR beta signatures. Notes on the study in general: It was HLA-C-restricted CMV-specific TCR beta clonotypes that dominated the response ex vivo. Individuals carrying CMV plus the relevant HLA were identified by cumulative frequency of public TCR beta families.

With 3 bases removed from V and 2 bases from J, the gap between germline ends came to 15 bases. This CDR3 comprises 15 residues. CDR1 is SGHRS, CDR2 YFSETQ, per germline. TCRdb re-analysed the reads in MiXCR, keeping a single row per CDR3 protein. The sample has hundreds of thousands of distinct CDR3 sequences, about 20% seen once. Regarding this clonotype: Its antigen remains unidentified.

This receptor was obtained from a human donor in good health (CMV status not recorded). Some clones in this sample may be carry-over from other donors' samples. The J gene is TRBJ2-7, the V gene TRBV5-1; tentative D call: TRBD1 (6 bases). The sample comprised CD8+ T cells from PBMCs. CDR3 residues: CASSSAGTPPYEQYF. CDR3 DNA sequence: TGCGCCAGCAGCTCCGCCGGGACACCGCCCTACGAGCAGTACTTC.